One sample yielded the 16 T cell receptor beta chains listed below, sequenced in a study of cytomegalovirus exposure and HLA in healthy donors. PCR primers comprised 60 Vbeta and 13 Jbeta primers. Method: immunoSEQ multiplex PCR; TCRdb's copy keeps in-frame clones and lacks some. This sample has around 80,000 clones; about 78% occur once, and the top ten carry 5.9%. The sequenced sample was PBMCs. These receptors were obtained from a man between 18 and 35 years old in good health and CMV-seropositive.

The chain has TRBV29-1 and TRBJ2-7; TRBD2 matches at 8 bases. The V segment lost 6 bases and the J segment 0 bases; nucleotides outside the gene matches: 7. CDR1 and CDR2 from the germline V gene are SQVTM and ANQGSEA. CDR3 length equals 14 residues. The CDR3 sequence is CSVGRGTSSYEQYF. In nucleotides, the CDR3 is TGCAGCGTAGGGCGCGGGACTAGCTCCTACGAGCAGTACTTC.

This clone has only a few counts. V gene TRBV5-1 combines with J gene TRBJ1-1, with a weak D call TRBD1 (5 bases). CDR1 and CDR2 from the germline V gene are SGHRS and YFSETQ. The CDR3 length is 13 residues. The V and J ends lost 4 bases and 5 bases respectively, with 12 bases between them. This CDR3 is CASSRDSGTEAFF. DNA of the CDR3: TGCGCCAGCAGCCGGGACTCCGGGACTGAAGCTTTCTTT.

The V gene is TRBV4-1, the J gene TRBJ2-1; 7 positions agree with TRBD2. Germline CDR1 and CDR2: MGHRA and YSYEKL. This CDR3 region has 16 residues. V dropped 3 bases and J dropped 8; count of bases not matched to a gene: 13. CDR3 protein: CASSQRDGGRSDEQFF. DNA for the CDR3: TGCGCCAGCAGCCAGAGGGATGGCGGGAGATCGGATGAGCAGTTCTTC.

This chain connects TRBV7-6 to TRBJ2-2; 8 bases are a match to TRBD2. Trimming cost V 3 bases and J 0 bases; bases outside gene matches: 18. This CDR3 comprises 21 residues. In germline, CDR1 is SGHVS, CDR2 FNYEAQ. This chain's CDR3 is CASSFPIQAGETRANTGELFF. In nucleotides, the CDR3 is TGTGCCAGCAGCTTCCCCATCCAAGCGGGAGAGACCCGAGCGAACACCGGGGAGCTGTTTTTT. Supplemented by reference TRBV7-6 and TRBJ2-2, the full variable domain reads GAGVSQSPRYKVTKRGQDVALRCDPISGHVSLYWYRQALGQGPEFLTYFNYEAQQDKSGLPNDRFSAERPEGSISTLTIQRTEQRDSAMYRCASSFPIQAGETRANTGELFFGEGSRLTVL.

This rearrangement joins TRBV5-1 to TRBJ2-3; 10 nucleotides match TRBD1. Per germline, CDR1 SGHRS and CDR2 YFSETQ. The CDR3 runs to 14 residues. V lost 3 bases to trimming and J lost 6 bases; unmatched junction nucleotides: 4. This chain's CDR3 is CASSSTGGVDTQYF. CDR3 DNA: TGCGCCAGCAGCTCGACAGGGGGCGTTGATACGCAGTATTTT.

This clone appeared once. The J gene is TRBJ1-4, the V gene TRBV7-9, with D perhaps TRBD1 (5 bases). Looked up from germline, CDR1 is SEHNR and CDR2 is FQNEAQ (reference sequence). With 1 base removed from V and 5 bases from J, the gap between germline ends came to 8 bases. The CDR3 length is 14 residues. CDR3 in DNA: TGTGCCAGCAGCTTAGGACAGTTGAATGAAAAACTGTTTTTT. Translated: CASSLGQLNEKLFF.

The V and J genes are TRBV21-1 and TRBJ2-5; the table's D call, TRBD2, was not checked against the DNA. TRBV21-1 is labeled a pseudogene. There are 14 residues in the CDR3. CDR3 in DNA: TGTGCCAGTGGCGGGGCGGGAGATCGAGAGACCCAGTACTTC. This translates into CASGGAGDRETQYF.

The CDR3 region is CASSPSTNEKLFF. CDR3 in DNA: TGTGCCAGCAGCCCCTCAACTAATGAAAAACTGTTTTTT. The chain uses TRBV9 and TRBJ1-4; D is undetermined. Looked up from germline, CDR1 is SGDLS and CDR2 is YYNGEE. The V end was cut by 4 bases, the J end by 0 bases, with 4 bases between. The CDR3 totals 13 residues.

The chain couples TRBV9 to TRBJ1-3; D is perhaps TRBD1 (5 bases). CDR1 is SGDLS, CDR2 YYNGEE, per germline. The CDR3 loop spans 14 amino acids. V was trimmed by 6 bases and J by 0 bases, leaving 10 bases between them. The CDR3 bases are TGTGCCAGCACCGATAGGGGCTCTGGAAACACCATATATTTT. It codes for CASTDRGSGNTIYF.

The genes are TRBV4-1 and TRBJ1-4; D gene unclear. This CDR3 spans 12 amino acids. V was clipped by 1 base and J by 8 bases, with 5 bases between them. In germline, CDR1 is MGHRA, CDR2 YSYEKL. The CDR3 nucleotides are TGCGCCAGCAGCCAAGCCGGGGAAAAACTGTTTTTT. This encodes CASSQAGEKLFF.

V and J are TRBV11-1 and TRBJ2-5; D possibly corresponds to TRBD2 (6 bases). In germline, CDR1 is SGHAT, CDR2 FQDESV (reference sequence). This CDR3 contains 15 residues. With 5 bases removed from V and 3 bases from J, the gap between germline ends came to 16 bases. The CDR3 nucleotides are TGTGCCAGCAGCCTAAGAGGAGGGCCAAAAGAGACCCAGTACTTC. Translation: CASSLRGGPKETQYF.

This rearrangement joins TRBV6-5 to TRBJ1-1; 7 bases align to TRBD1. J was trimmed by 6 bases and V by 7 bases; bases with no gene match: 11. This CDR3 has 14 amino acids. The germline V gene encodes CDR1 MNHEY and CDR2 SVGAGI. This CDR3 is CASIGDRVRSEAFF. The CDR3 coding sequence is TGTGCCAGCATCGGAGACAGGGTGAGGTCTGAAGCTTTCTTT.

CDR3 sequence (DNA): TGTGCCAGTCGACTAGCGGGAGTTTCCGAGCAGTACTTC. Amino acid sequence: CASRLAGVSEQYF. This chain joins TRBV6-1 and TRBJ2-7, with 12 bases fitting TRBD2. The CDR3 consists of 13 residues. The germline CDR1 and CDR2 sequences are MNHNS and SASEGT. The trim removed 9 bases at V and 6 bases at J, leaving 6 bases unmatched.

This CDR3 is CASSLEGGLLGKYF. The CDR3 DNA follows: TGTGCCAGCAGCTTAGAGGGAGGGCTTCTCGGGAAGTACTTC. The chain links TRBV11-2 to TRBJ2-7; 7 bases are a match to TRBD2. Germline V CDR1 and CDR2: SGHAT, FQNNGV. With 0 bases clipped from V and 11 bases from J, the junction kept 10 bases outside the gene matches. The length of the CDR3 is 14 residues.

This chain links TRBV7-8 with TRBJ2-4; TRBD1 is a possible D gene (6 bases). This CDR3 spans 16 amino acids. The germline V gene encodes CDR1 SGHVS and CDR2 FQNEAQ. The V and J ends lost 2 bases and 2 bases respectively, with 13 bases between them. The CDR3 sequence: CASSLKGQGSKNIQYF. DNA of the CDR3: TGTGCCAGCAGCTTAAAGGGGCAGGGGTCCAAAAACATTCAGTACTTC.

CDR3 residues: CASSVVLSGGELFF. The DNA for the CDR3 is TGTGCCAGCAGCGTAGTGTTATCAGGCGGGGAGCTGTTTTTT. The chain uses TRBV9 and TRBJ2-2; the D is unclear. V was trimmed by 0 bases and J by 7 bases, leaving 10 bases between them. Germline-derived CDR1 and CDR2 are SGDLS and YYNGEE. This CDR3 has 14 amino acids. Filled out from reference TRBV9 and TRBJ2-2, the complete variable domain reads DSGVTQTPKHLITATGQRVTLRCSPRSGDLSVYWYQQSLDQGLQFLIQYYNGEERAKGNILERFSAQQFPDLHSELNLSSLELGDSALYFCASSVVLSGGELFFGEGSRLTVL.